Following are 27 T cell receptor beta chains from one sample sequenced in a study of T cells in Graves' hyperthyroidism and ophthalmopathy. Amplified regions were TCR beta CDR3 sequences from RNA transcripts. HTBI primers were employed in a first-round RT-PCR of the TCR CDR3. A single record per CDR3 protein comes from TCRdb applying MiXCR to the multiplex PCR reads. The profile covers roughly 710,000 distinct CDR3 sequences, with roughly 32% appearing a single time and around 31% taken by the ten largest. The specimen was blood. These receptors were taken from a woman between 40 and 50 years old with Graves' hyperthyroidism.

This clonotype was recorded many times. The chain employs TRBV5-1 and TRBJ1-2; 9 positions match TRBD1. The CDR3 is 14 residues long. Germline values: CDR1 SGHRS, CDR2 YFSETQ. The trim removed 4 bases at V and 4 bases at J, leaving 5 bases unmatched. CDR3 amino acids: CASSHPQGAYGYTF. DNA for the CDR3: TGCGCCAGCAGCCACCCACAGGGGGCCTATGGCTACACCTTC.

This clonotype was observed many times. The rearrangement joins TRBV7-2 to TRBJ1-2; the match to TRBD1 covers 10 bases. The CDR3 is 14 residues long. The germline CDR1 and CDR2 sequences are SGHTA and FQGNSA. V shed 6 bases and J 6 bases; nucleotides not matched to a gene: 7. The CDR3 loop reads CASSLRGQGHGYTF. For the CDR3, the DNA is TGTGCCAGCAGTTTAAGGGGACAGGGGCATGGCTACACCTTC. The variable domain in full, completed from reference TRBV7-2 and TRBJ1-2, reads GAGVSQSPSNKVTEKGKDVELRCDPISGHTALYWYRQSLGQGLEFLIYFQGNSAPDKSGLPSDRFSAERTGGSVSTLTIQRTQQEDSAVYLCASSLRGQGHGYTFGSGTRLTVV.

This clonotype occurred a few times. The rearrangement links TRBV9 to TRBJ1-4; 7 bases fit TRBD1. Per germline, CDR1 SGDLS and CDR2 YYNGEE. V gave up 4 bases and J gave up 7 bases; unmatched junction bases: 7. This CDR3 has 14 residues. The CDR3 DNA reads TGTGCCAGCAGCTTCGGCAGGGGGGGTGAAAAACTGTTTTTT. It translates to CASSFGRGGEKLFF. Full variable domain (missing parts from reference TRBV9 and TRBJ1-4): DSGVTQTPKHLITATGQRVTLRCSPRSGDLSVYWYQQSLDQGLQFLIQYYNGEERAKGNILERFSAQQFPDLHSELNLSSLELGDSALYFCASSFGRGGEKLFFGSGTQLSVL.

The V gene is TRBV12-3 or TRBV12-4, the J gene TRBJ1-2; D is ambiguous. This CDR3 contains 12 residues. The V end lost 4 bases, the J end lost 3 bases, and 6 bases lay between the germline ends. CDR3 sequence: CASSYSYYGYTF. As DNA, the CDR3 is TGTGCCAGCAGTTACAGCTACTATGGCTACACCTTC.

In this sample, this clonotype turned up many times. This chain joins TRBV2 and TRBJ2-7; D possibly matches TRBD1 or TRBD2 (5 bases each). The CDR3 loop spans 14 amino acids. Trimming removed 7 bases at V and 1 base at J, with 14 bases between. Looked up from germline, CDR1 is SNHLY and CDR2 is FYNNEI. The CDR3 region has the DNA TGTGCCAGCACTTTGGGGGAGATTTCCTACGAGCAGTACTTC. Translating it yields CASTLGEISYEQYF. Variable domain in full (rest from reference TRBV2 and TRBJ2-7): EPEVTQTPSHQVTQMGQEVILRCVPISNHLYFYWYRQILGQKVEFLVSFYNNEISEKSEIFDDQFSVERPDGSNFTLKIRSTKLEDSAMYFCASTLGEISYEQYFGPGTRLTVT.

The genes are TRBV10-3 and TRBJ2-7; D possibly matches TRBD1 or TRBD2 (5 bases each). Trimming removed 3 bases at V and 0 bases at J, with 15 bases between. This CDR3 comprises 16 residues. Germline CDR1 reads ENHRY; CDR2 reads SYGVKD. The CDR3 here is CAISDSWGTNSYEQYF. CDR3 coding DNA: TGTGCCATCAGTGACTCCTGGGGGACCAACTCCTACGAGCAGTACTTC.

The table lists this clonotype with many counts. V is TRBV10-3 and J is TRBJ1-2, with D unclear. The germline V and J ends were trimmed by 1 base and 3 bases, with 12 bases remaining between them. Per germline, CDR1 ENHRY and CDR2 SYGVKD. The CDR3 has 15 residues. For the CDR3, the DNA is TGTGCCATCAGTGAGTTAGGTAATGGGGACTATGGCTACACCTTC. Its protein is CAISELGNGDYGYTF.

This clonotype has ten or more counts. The rearrangement uses TRBV12-3 or TRBV12-4 and TRBJ2-5; D is unresolved. The length of the CDR3 is 14 residues. Trimming removed 7 bases from V and 4 bases from J, with 16 bases in between. The CDR3: CASIQDGTRETQYF. CDR3 nucleotide sequence: TGTGCCAGCATTCAGGACGGTACTCGAGAGACCCAGTACTTC.

V gene TRBV29-1 combines with J gene TRBJ2-7, with 7 positions matching TRBD1. J lost 4 bases, V lost 5 bases, and 8 bases had no gene match. CDR3 size: 13 residues. From germline, CDR1 is SQVTM and CDR2 ANQGSEA. CDR3 nucleotide sequence: TGCAGCGTTAGGCTCAGGGGGATGTACGAGCAGTACTTC. Translated, it gives CSVRLRGMYEQYF.

With respect to this clonotype: One end of the junction varies from germline; a read error may be responsible. The chain carries TRBV7-2 and TRBJ1-5, with a tentative D call TRBD1 (6 bases). Germline V gene sequence: CDR1 SGHTA, CDR2 FQGNSA. The CDR3 is 18 residues long. The CDR3 sequence is CASSDSGTTVIKNQPQHF. For the CDR3, the DNA is TGCGCCAGCAGCGACTCCGGGACAACTGTAATAAAGAATCAGCCCCAGCATTTT.

V usage is TRBV25-1 and J usage is TRBJ2-5; D could derive from TRBD1 or TRBD2 (5 bases each). V was trimmed by 11 bases and J by 5 bases, leaving 21 bases between them. The CDR3 totals 14 residues. Germline-derived CDR1 and CDR2 are MGHDK and SYGVNS. CDR3 in DNA: TGTGCCTGGAGCGCGTTTGGGGGTGCGGAGACCCAGTACTTC. Protein sequence: CAWSAFGGAETQYF.

The CDR3 region has the DNA TGTGCCAGCAGTAGACAGGCTACGAACACTGAAGCTTTCTTT. Its translation is CASSRQATNTEAFF. The chain is built from TRBV12-3 or TRBV12-4 and TRBJ1-1, with D tentatively TRBD1 (6 bases). The CDR3 runs to 14 residues. V lost 5 bases to trimming and J lost 1 base, with 11 bases between them.

The chain employs TRBV20-1 and TRBJ2-7; 8 positions agree with TRBD1. CDR1 is DFQATT, CDR2 SNEGSKA, per germline (reference sequence). This CDR3 has 14 residues. V gave up 3 bases and J gave up 7 bases; unmatched junction bases: 11. CDR3 loop: CSASGTGQYNEQYF. CDR3 sequence (DNA): TGCAGTGCTAGTGGGACAGGCCAATACAATGAGCAGTACTTC.

The chain links TRBV19 to TRBJ2-2, with TRBD2 as a possible D gene (5 bases). Germline CDR1 and CDR2: LNHDA and SQIVND (reference sequence). The V end was cut by 2 bases, the J end by 6 bases, with 16 bases between. This CDR3 is built from 16 residues. CDR3 DNA sequence: TGTGCCAGTAGTATATCGGGGTTCGTAGGATCCGGGGAGCTGTTTTTT. Its translation: CASSISGFVGSGELFF.

This clonotype was observed a few times. V gene TRBV6-5 combines with J gene TRBJ1-1, with TRBD1 matching 7 bases. Trimming took 6 bases from V and 7 from J; bases not matched to a gene: 8. This CDR3 region has 13 residues. Germline-derived CDR1 and CDR2 are MNHEY and SVGAGI. In DNA form, the CDR3 reads TGTGCCAGCAGCCAAACAGGGGTAAATGAAGCTTTCTTT. This encodes CASSQTGVNEAFF.

The chain joins TRBV6-5 to TRBJ1-1; D is uncertain. The germline V and J ends were trimmed by 5 bases and 2 bases, with 6 bases remaining between them. Germline V CDR1 and CDR2: MNHEY, SVGAGI. The CDR3 runs 12 residues. The CDR3 region has the DNA TGTGCCAGCAGTACCGATAACACTGAAGCTTTCTTT. Translated, it gives CASSTDNTEAFF.

The CDR3 bases are TGTGCCAGCAGCTTAACACCCGGGACAGGGGTCACCGGGGAGCTGTTTTTT. Amino acids: CASSLTPGTGVTGELFF. This chain connects TRBV7-3 to TRBJ2-2; 10 nucleotides line up with TRBD1. Germline V gives CDR1 SGHTA, CDR2 FQGTGA. This CDR3 comprises 17 residues. J lost 4 bases, V lost 0 bases, and 5 bases had no gene match.

J is TRBJ1-6 and V is TRBV6-5; 7 bases fit TRBD1. The V gene's germline CDR1 is MNHEY and CDR2 SVGAGI. V was clipped by 5 bases and J by 5 bases; unmatched bases: 9. The CDR3 has 16 amino acids. The CDR3 is CASSVATGANNSPLHF. DNA of the CDR3: TGTGCCAGCAGTGTAGCTACAGGGGCGAATAATTCACCCCTCCACTTT.

The count of this clonotype is one. V gene TRBV6-6 combines with J gene TRBJ1-2; 7 bases are shared with TRBD1. This CDR3 contains 14 residues. The germline V gene encodes CDR1 MNHNY and CDR2 SVGAGI (reference sequence). The V and J ends lost 6 bases and 7 bases, in that order; junction bases with no gene match: 11. The CDR3 sequence is CASSRDSSYGGYTF. CDR3 DNA sequence: TGTGCCAGCAGCAGGGACAGCTCCTACGGTGGCTACACCTTC.

This clonotype was counted only a few times. The V gene is TRBV13, the J gene TRBJ1-1, with unresolved D. The V end lost 6 bases, the J end lost 1 base, and 6 bases lay between the germline ends. The CDR3 sequence is 12 residues long. CDR1 and CDR2 (germline): PRHDT, FYEKMQ (reference sequence). Here the CDR3 reads CASSVWNTEAFF. DNA for the CDR3: TGTGCCAGCAGTGTGTGGAACACTGAAGCTTTCTTT.

This clonotype has more than one count but fewer than ten. The chain is built from TRBV12-3 or TRBV12-4 and TRBJ2-2; TRBD2 might be the D (6 bases). V lost 7 bases, J lost 5 bases, and 14 bases lay in between. The CDR3 consists of 14 residues. The CDR3, as DNA: TGTGCCAGCACCTCGGGACTGACTACCGGGGAGCTGTTTTTT. This gives the protein CASTSGLTTGELFF.

V usage is TRBV10-2 and J usage is TRBJ1-1, with a tentative D call TRBD1 (5 bases). Trimming stripped 6 bases from V and 7 bases from J, with 15 bases between. Germline values: CDR1 WSHSY, CDR2 SAAADI. The CDR3 has 13 amino acids. The CDR3 loop is CASRARAYGEAFF. In nucleotides, the CDR3 is TGCGCCAGCAGGGCCAGGGCCTATGGTGAAGCTTTCTTT.

V and J are TRBV20-1 and TRBJ2-2, with TRBD2 as a possible D gene (5 bases). This CDR3 is built from 15 residues. Germline V gives CDR1 DFQATT, CDR2 SNEGSKA (reference sequence). V was cut by 6 bases and J by 8 bases, with 22 bases left in between. The CDR3 sequence: CSAEPGLGLSGELFF. The CDR3 DNA follows: TGCAGTGCCGAACCTGGACTTGGTCTCTCAGGGGAGCTGTTTTTT.

The CDR3 nucleotides are TGCGCCAGCAGCCAAGTTTTAGGACAGGGGGCAGGGGGCAATCAGCCCCAGCATTTT. Translating it yields CASSQVLGQGAGGNQPQHF. J is TRBJ1-5 and V is TRBV5-1; 11 nucleotides match TRBD1. The CDR3 has 19 residues. CDR1 and CDR2 (germline): SGHRS, YFSETQ. Trimming took 4 bases from V and 2 from J; bases not matched to a gene: 14.

V and J are TRBV5-1 and TRBJ1-2; TRBD1 matches 7 bases. Trimming took 3 bases from V and 8 from J; bases not matched to a gene: 13. The CDR3 consists of 15 residues. Germline CDR1 reads SGHRS; CDR2 reads YFSETQ. CDR3 sequence: CASSSRAGGSGGYTF. The DNA of the CDR3 is TGCGCCAGCAGCTCCCGTGCAGGGGGGTCAGGGGGCTACACCTTC.

At least ten counts were recorded for this clonotype. The rearrangement joins TRBV9 to TRBJ1-6; D ambiguous. Germline CDR1 and CDR2: SGDLS and YYNGEE. CDR3 length: 13 residues. Trimming removed 4 bases at V and 8 bases at J, with 10 bases between. DNA of the CDR3: TGTGCCAGCAGCCTTGCCTCCGATTCACCCCTCCACTTT. Amino acids: CASSLASDSPLHF. The full variable domain, completed using reference TRBV9 and TRBJ1-6, is DSGVTQTPKHLITATGQRVTLRCSPRSGDLSVYWYQQSLDQGLQFLIQYYNGEERAKGNILERFSAQQFPDLHSELNLSSLELGDSALYFCASSLASDSPLHFGNGTRLTVT.

The sample holds many counts of this clonotype. V is TRBV7-6 and J is TRBJ2-2, with 9 bases that match TRBD2. This CDR3 comprises 16 residues. Germline CDR1 and CDR2: SGHVS and FNYEAQ. The V gene end was trimmed by 3 bases and the J gene end by 3 bases; junction bases not matched to a gene: 5. The CDR3 DNA follows: TGTGCCAGCAGCTTTGGCGGGAGGGTCGACACCGGGGAGCTGTTTTTT. The encoded protein is CASSFGGRVDTGELFF. The entire variable domain, with the rest obtained from reference TRBV7-6 and TRBJ2-2, is as follows: GAGVSQSPRYKVTKRGQDVALRCDPISGHVSLYWYRQALGQGPEFLTYFNYEAQQDKSGLPNDRFSAERPEGSISTLTIQRTEQRDSAMYRCASSFGGRVDTGELFFGEGSRLTVL.